In this sample, the clone carrying this TCR beta chain turned up many times. The data stem from a study of Graves' ophthalmopathy and Graves' hyperthyroidism. V shed 5 bases, J shed 7 bases, and the junction held 19 bases outside the gene matches. The CDR3 length is 18 residues. Looked up from germline, CDR1 is MDHEN and CDR2 is SYDVKM. Amplified material comprised TCR beta CDR3 regions derived from RNA transcripts. Second-round multiplex PCR came after first-round RT-PCR with HTBI primers. TCRdb reanalysed the multiplex PCR reads using MiXCR and keeps one entry per CDR3 protein. Altogether a few hundred thousand distinct CDR3 sequences are present, about 17% being singletons, with the ten largest covering 2.4%. PBMCs were obtained from roughly 9.7 ml of fresh peripheral blood.

The sample was peripheral blood. V gene TRBV28 combines with J gene TRBJ2-5; 10 bases map to TRBD2. This sequence originates from an adult woman with stable Graves' hyperthyroidism. The CDR3 here is CASSILTSGAPAVRTQYF. The CDR3, as DNA: TGTGCCAGCAGTATCCTAACTAGCGGGGCCCCGGCCGTACGGACCCAGTACTTC.